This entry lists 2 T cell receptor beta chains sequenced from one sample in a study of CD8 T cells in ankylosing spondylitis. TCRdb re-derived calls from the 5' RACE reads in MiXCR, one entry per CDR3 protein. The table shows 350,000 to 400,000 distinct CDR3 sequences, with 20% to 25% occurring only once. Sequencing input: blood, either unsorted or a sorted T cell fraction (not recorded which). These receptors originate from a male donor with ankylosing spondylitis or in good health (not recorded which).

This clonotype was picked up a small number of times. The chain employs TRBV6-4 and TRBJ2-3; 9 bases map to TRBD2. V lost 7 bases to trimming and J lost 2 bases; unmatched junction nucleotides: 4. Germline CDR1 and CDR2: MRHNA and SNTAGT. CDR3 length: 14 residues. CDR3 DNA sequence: TGTGCCAGCAAGACTAGCGGCGACACAGATACGCAGTATTTT. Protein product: CASKTSGDTDTQYF.

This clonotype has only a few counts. CDR3 sequence reads: CASSLVGAFMDEQFF. The DNA of the CDR3 is TGTGCCAGCAGCTTAGTGGGGGCCTTTATGGATGAGCAGTTCTTC. The chain recombines TRBV11-2 with TRBJ2-1; the D gene is possibly TRBD1 (6 bases). The V gene's germline CDR1 is SGHAT and CDR2 FQNNGV. Trimming cost V 1 base and J 8 bases, with 15 bases left between them. CDR3 length equals 15 residues.